What follows are 16 T cell receptor beta chains derived from one specimen sequenced in a study of T cells in Graves' hyperthyroidism and ophthalmopathy. RNA transcripts gave rise to amplified TCR beta CDR3 regions. Using the HTBI primer set, a first-round RT-PCR was run on the TCR CDR3. Each CDR3 protein is one row after TCRdb ran MiXCR on the multiplex PCR reads. Here the sample spans about 640,000 distinct CDR3 sequences, about 20% being singletons. Sequenced input: blood. The receptors were sampled from a man aged 25 to 40 with Graves' ophthalmopathy.

About this clonotype: A much larger clone sits a single nucleotide away, making a read error possible. This chain uses TRBV2 with TRBJ2-1; 7 bases map to TRBD1. From germline, CDR1 is SNHLY and CDR2 FYNNEI. The CDR3 covers 10 residues. J was trimmed by 12 bases and V by 4 bases; bases with no gene match: 0. CDR3 in amino acids: CASSAGGQFF. In DNA form, the CDR3 reads TGTGCCAGCAGTGCAGGGGGGCAGTTCTTC.

This clonotype was counted between two and nine times. The V and J genes are TRBV7-9 and TRBJ2-3; no clear D. The CDR3 contains 17 residues. Germline V CDR1 and CDR2: SEHNR, FQNEAQ (reference sequence). Trimming removed 5 bases at V and 0 bases at J, with 18 bases between. In DNA, the CDR3 is TGTGCCAGCAGCACCCCGATTGTGGGTACTAGCACAGATACGCAGTATTTT. Protein sequence: CASSTPIVGTSTDTQYF.

This clonotype was recorded a few times. The junction does not match germline at one end; this may be a read error. The genes are TRBV7-9 and TRBJ2-7, with D maybe TRBD2 (5 bases). The CDR3 extends over 12 amino acids. Germline V gene sequence: CDR1 SEHNR, CDR2 FQNEAQ (reference sequence). Written as DNA, the CDR3 is TGTGCCACCAGCGGTAACGGGTGGGAGCAGTACTTC. It translates to CATSGNGWEQYF.

This clonotype was counted many times. V usage is TRBV3-1 and J usage is TRBJ2-7; the match to TRBD2 covers 13 bases. Per the germline V gene, CDR1 is LGHDT and CDR2 is YNNKEL (reference sequence). Losses at the gene ends were 4 bases for V and 5 bases for J; bases not matched to a gene: 5. The CDR3 has 15 amino acids. CDR3 coding DNA: TGTGCCAGCAGCCCGGGACTAGCGGGACTCAACGAGCAGTACTTC. Amino acids: CASSPGLAGLNEQYF.

This clonotype was picked up many times. The chain uses TRBV5-1 and TRBJ1-2; perhaps TRBD1 as D (6 bases). Between the trimmed V and J ends, which lost 4 bases and 4 bases, there was a span of 14 bases. Per the germline V gene, CDR1 is SGHRS and CDR2 is YFSETQ. The CDR3 is 14 residues long. In DNA, the CDR3 is TGCGCCAGCAGCAACGCAGGGGCCGGCTATGGCTACACCTTC. Protein sequence: CASSNAGAGYGYTF. Together with reference TRBV5-1 and TRBJ1-2, the CDR3 gives the full variable domain: KAGVTQTPRYLIKTRGQQVTLSCSPISGHRSVSWYQQTPGQGLQFLFEYFSETQRNKGNFPGRFSGRQFSNSRSEMNVSTLELGDSALYLCASSNAGAGYGYTFGSGTRLTVV.

This clonotype was observed at least ten times. V usage is TRBV20-1 and J usage is TRBJ2-7; no reliable D call. The germline V gene has CDR1 DFQATT and CDR2 SNEGSKA (reference sequence). The V end lost 3 bases, the J end lost 7 bases, and 10 bases lay between the germline ends. CDR3 length: 11 residues. The CDR3 reads CSASRAMEQYF. The CDR3 region has the DNA TGCAGTGCTAGTAGAGCGATGGAGCAGTACTTC.

This clonotype has a handful of counts. The chain is built from TRBV28 and TRBJ2-1; tentative D call: TRBD2 (7 bases). The CDR3 is 13 amino acids. CDR1 is MDHEN, CDR2 SYDVKM, per germline. Trimming shortened V by 3 bases and J by 9 bases, and 12 bases separated the two germline ends. Here the CDR3 reads CASSFGGGGEQFF. CDR3 DNA: TGTGCCAGCAGTTTCGGGGGAGGGGGTGAGCAGTTCTTC.

The table lists this clonotype with a few counts. The chain links TRBV24-1 to TRBJ1-5, with TRBD1 matching over 9 bases. There are 16 residues in the CDR3. Germline assignment: CDR1 KGHDR and CDR2 SFDVKD. The ends lost 3 bases at V and 4 bases at J; junction bases unmatched: 6. This chain's CDR3 is CATSDRNRGRNQPQHF. The DNA of the CDR3 is TGTGCCACCAGTGATCGTAACAGGGGGCGGAATCAGCCCCAGCATTTT.

This clonotype occurred many times. CDR3 sequence reads: CASSSPQWAIRGYGYTF. The CDR3 bases are TGTGCCAGCAGCTCCCCCCAATGGGCGATTCGTGGGTATGGCTACACCTTC. The rearrangement uses TRBV11-2 and TRBJ1-2, with D hard to call. The CDR3 runs 17 residues. Germline V gene sequence: CDR1 SGHAT, CDR2 FQNNGV. Trimming took off 4 bases at V and 5 bases at J, with 23 bases between the two ends.

This clonotype was picked up many times. The chain carries TRBV6-1 and TRBJ1-1; D not certain. The V and J ends lost 5 bases and 1 base respectively, with 8 bases between them. Germline-derived CDR1 and CDR2 are MNHNS and SASEGT. CDR3 length: 13 amino acids. This CDR3 is CASSPGWNTEAFF. The CDR3 DNA reads TGTGCCAGCAGTCCCGGATGGAACACTGAAGCTTTCTTT.

J is TRBJ2-3 and V is TRBV27; 7 bases agree with TRBD2. Germline assignment: CDR1 MNHEY and CDR2 SMNVEV (reference sequence). The CDR3 runs to 16 residues. J lost 5 bases, V lost 4 bases, and 12 bases had no gene match. CDR3 sequence: CASSSPSGGARDTQYF. In DNA, the CDR3 is TGTGCCAGCAGTTCACCTAGCGGAGGAGCACGAGATACGCAGTATTTT.

To note about this clonotype: A read error may account for a junction end that differs from germline. The chain employs TRBV4-1 and TRBJ1-2; 8 bases agree with TRBD1. The CDR3 contains 15 residues. Germline CDR1 and CDR2: MGHRA and YSYEKL. In DNA form, the CDR3 reads TGCGCCAGCGGCCAAGCGGACAGGGACGGATATGGCTACACCTTC. It is translated as CASGQADRDGYGYTF.

On this clonotype itself: A far bigger clonotype differs at one base, so this is likely a read error. The CDR3 does not end in the conserved phenylalanine or tryptophan, so this is likely a read error. This chain links TRBV12-3 or TRBV12-4 with TRBJ1-1; D remains unclear. Trimming stripped 5 bases from V and 4 bases from J, with 2 bases between. The CDR3 sequence is 10 residues long. The CDR3 protein is CASSLTEAFL. The CDR3 DNA follows: TGTGCCAGCAGTCTCACTGAAGCTTTCCTT.

This clonotype was seen ten or more times. The genes are TRBV11-2 and TRBJ2-1; 8 bases fit TRBD2. The V and J ends lost 3 bases and 5 bases, in that order; junction bases with no gene match: 12. The germline V gene has CDR1 SGHAT and CDR2 FQNNGV. There are 17 residues in the CDR3. In DNA, the CDR3 is TGTGCCAGCAGCTTTACCCTGGCTAGCGGGCGACACAATGAGCAGTTCTTC. Translation: CASSFTLASGRHNEQFF.

The chain carries TRBV5-1 and TRBJ1-2, with D possibly TRBD1 on 5 matching bases. V was clipped by 4 bases and J by 0 bases, with 19 bases between them. Germline assignment: CDR1 SGHRS and CDR2 YFSETQ. The CDR3 contains 17 residues. CDR3 nucleotide sequence: TGCGCCAGCAGCCAAGAAATTTCCGGGGCGGCTAACTATGGCTACACCTTC. Protein: CASSQEISGAANYGYTF.

The chain joins TRBV6-1 to TRBJ2-2, with D perhaps given as TRBD1 or TRBD2 (5 bases each). V was clipped by 5 bases and J by 4 bases, with 17 bases between them. Germline V gives CDR1 MNHNS, CDR2 SASEGT. The CDR3 has 16 residues. For the CDR3, the DNA is TGTGCCAGCAGTCCCCAGGTGGGGGTAAGCACCGGGGAGCTGTTTTTT. Its translation is CASSPQVGVSTGELFF.